Each of the 30 T cell receptor beta chains below was sequenced from the same sample in a study of graft-versus-host responses after intestinal transplantation. The protocol was immunoSEQ multiplex PCR, while the TCRdb copy is restricted to in-frame clones and leaves out a portion. The table records about 86,000 clones, approximately 90% of them present only once. The antigens for these receptors are not known. The specimen comprised unstimulated CD4+ T cells sorted from spleen or lymph node cells, sampled before transplant. The receptors come from a human donor who was the organ donor for an intestinal transplant.

The gene calls are TRBV13 and TRBJ2-7; TRBD2 matches at 8 bases. V shed 5 bases and J 2 bases; nucleotides not matched to a gene: 2. This CDR3 is built from 13 residues. Germline-derived CDR1 and CDR2 are PRHDT and FYEKMQ (reference sequence). The CDR3 DNA sequence: TGTGCCAGCAGCAGCGGGGGAACCTACGAGCAGTACTTC. This sequence encodes CASSSGGTYEQYF.

The chain recombines TRBV28 with TRBJ2-7; TRBD2 matches at 8 bases. The CDR3 has 16 residues. V was clipped by 8 bases and J by 4 bases; unmatched bases: 16. Per the germline V gene, CDR1 is MDHEN and CDR2 is SYDVKM. CDR3 loop: CASLTRGGAPGYEQYF. DNA of the CDR3: TGTGCCAGCCTCACCCGGGGGGGGGCCCCCGGGTACGAGCAGTACTTC.

This sequence joins TRBV5-1 and TRBJ1-3; 7 bases fit TRBD1. V shed 3 bases, J shed 0 bases, and the junction held 3 bases outside the gene matches. In germline, CDR1 is SGHRS, CDR2 YFSETQ. This CDR3 region has 15 residues. CDR3 protein: CASSSGTASGNTIYF. CDR3 DNA sequence: TGCGCCAGCAGCTCCGGGACAGCCTCTGGAAACACCATATATTTT.

This clone was found a few times. The rearrangement links TRBV23-1 to TRBJ1-3; 7 bases line up with TRBD1. TRBV23-1 is an ORF, with its function uncertain. V trimming: 4 bases; J trimming: 3 bases; junction bases outside the gene matches: 0. This CDR3 contains 13 residues. The CDR3 nucleotides are TGCGCCAGCAGTCGGACAGGTGGAAACACCATATATTTT. It encodes CASSRTGGNTIYF.

The chain recombines TRBV6-6 with TRBJ2-7; D may be TRBD2 (7 bases). The CDR3 loop spans 14 amino acids. V gave up 8 bases and J gave up 0 bases, with 14 bases separating them. Germline V lookup: CDR1 MNHNY, CDR2 SVGAGI (reference sequence). The CDR3 loop is CASLGGAGSYEQYF. The CDR3 nucleotides read TGTGCCAGCTTAGGGGGGGCGGGCTCCTACGAGCAGTACTTC.

This chain links TRBV4-3 with TRBJ1-2; D is unresolved. This CDR3 comprises 14 residues. Trimming pared 2 bases from V and 8 bases from J, leaving 15 bases between. Per germline, CDR1 LGHNA and CDR2 YSLEER. The DNA for the CDR3 is TGCGCCAGCAGCCAATACGGCGGACTTGGGGGCTACACCTTC. It codes for CASSQYGGLGGYTF.

This sequence joins TRBV4-1 and TRBJ2-2; 7 positions agree with TRBD2. V shed 1 base, J shed 8 bases, and the junction held 13 bases outside the gene matches. This CDR3 region has 17 residues. Per germline, CDR1 MGHRA and CDR2 YSYEKL. CDR3 sequence reads: CASSQVGRLAISGELFF. DNA of the CDR3: TGCGCCAGCAGCCAAGTTGGGAGACTAGCTATTTCAGGGGAGCTGTTTTTT.

The chain links TRBV6-5 to TRBJ1-2, with a weak D call TRBD1 (5 bases). V lost 0 bases and J lost 2, with 10 bases in between. The CDR3 consists of 15 residues. Germline CDR1 is MNHEY and CDR2 is SVGAGI. For the CDR3, the DNA is TGTGCCAGCAGTTACTCGGGCAGGGTCAACTATGGCTACACCTTC. It codes for CASSYSGRVNYGYTF.

The gene calls are TRBV5-1 and TRBJ1-2; 8 positions match TRBD1. The germline V gene has CDR1 SGHRS and CDR2 YFSETQ. CDR3 length: 17 amino acids. V shed 0 bases, J shed 0 bases, and the junction held 7 bases outside the gene matches. Here the CDR3 reads CASSLAYQGAPNYGYTF. The CDR3 nucleotides read TGCGCCAGCAGCTTGGCTTACCAGGGGGCGCCTAACTATGGCTACACCTTC.

V and J are TRBV5-1 and TRBJ1-1; D is uncertain. Trimming stripped 3 bases from V and 1 base from J, with 4 bases between. The CDR3 spans 12 residues. Germline lookup yields CDR1 SGHRS and CDR2 YFSETQ. CDR3 protein: CASSSGNTEAFF. The DNA of the CDR3 is TGCGCCAGCAGCTCAGGGAACACTGAAGCTTTCTTT.

J is TRBJ2-3 and V is TRBV25-1; perhaps TRBD1 as D (6 bases). Germline assignment: CDR1 MGHDK and CDR2 SYGVNS. The germline V and J ends were trimmed by 4 bases and 6 bases, with 11 bases remaining between them. The CDR3 spans 13 residues. The DNA for the CDR3 is TGTGCCAGCAGTGCCCCCGGACAGGATACGCAGTATTTT. Encoded protein: CASSAPGQDTQYF.

This clone was counted only a few times. The chain recombines TRBV5-6 with TRBJ1-2; D is uncertain. This CDR3 region has 14 residues. V lost 4 bases to trimming and J lost 4 bases, with 14 bases between them. Germline CDR1 is SGHDT and CDR2 is YYEEEE. CDR3 sequence (DNA): TGTGCCAGCAGCCCCCGGGGTTTAGGCTATGGCTACACCTTC. Its translation: CASSPRGLGYGYTF.

The chain couples TRBV4-1 to TRBJ1-2; 7 bases are a match to TRBD1. CDR3 size: 17 residues. Germline CDR1 MGHRA, CDR2 YSYEKL. J lost 7 bases, V lost 1 base, and 15 bases had no gene match. The CDR3 here is CASSQGIRDRWRLGYTF. In nucleotides, the CDR3 is TGCGCCAGCAGCCAAGGTATCCGGGACAGATGGCGCCTTGGCTACACCTTC.

V is TRBV15 and J is TRBJ1-2, with TRBD1 identical over 8 bases. V shed 1 base, J shed 5 bases, and the junction held 12 bases outside the gene matches. This CDR3 contains 17 residues. Germline assignment: CDR1 LNHNV and CDR2 YYDKDF (reference sequence). CDR3 nucleotide sequence: TGTGCCACCAGCAGAGGGGGGCAGGGGGCCCGAGGATATGGCTACACCTTC. It specifies CATSRGGQGARGYGYTF.

The rearrangement joins TRBV6-1 to TRBJ2-2, with D possibly being TRBD1 (5 bases). CDR3 length: 14 residues. V lost 2 bases and J lost 3, with 7 bases in between. Germline CDR1 and CDR2: MNHNS and SASEGT. This chain's CDR3 is CASSERGHTGELFF. Here the CDR3 DNA reads TGTGCCAGCAGTGAAAGGGGCCACACCGGGGAGCTGTTTTTT.

This rearrangement joins TRBV2 to TRBJ1-6; TRBD1 might be the D (6 bases). Germline CDR1 SNHLY, CDR2 FYNNEI. Trimming cost V 8 bases and J 8 bases, with 13 bases left between them. The CDR3 consists of 13 residues. DNA of the CDR3: TGTGCCAGCCAAGGACAGCTAGATTCACCCCTCCACTTT. It yields the protein CASQGQLDSPLHF.

V and J are TRBV5-1 and TRBJ2-7; 8 bases are a match to TRBD2. Looked up from germline, CDR1 is SGHRS and CDR2 is YFSETQ. The length of the CDR3 is 16 residues. The ends lost 4 bases at V and 5 bases at J; junction bases unmatched: 14. CDR3 residues: CASSPPLLREVNEQYF. In nucleotides, the CDR3 is TGCGCCAGCAGCCCCCCCCTTTTGCGGGAGGTCAACGAGCAGTACTTC.

The chain links TRBV19 to TRBJ2-7; D may be TRBD2 (5 bases). CDR3 length: 16 amino acids. V gave up 5 bases and J gave up 2 bases, with 19 bases separating them. In germline, CDR1 is LNHDA, CDR2 SQIVND (reference sequence). The CDR3, as DNA: TGTGCCAGTAGTCGGGGTGGGCGCGTCACGGCCTACGAGCAGTACTTC. Protein: CASSRGGRVTAYEQYF. The whole variable domain, remainder taken from reference TRBV19 and TRBJ2-7, is DGGITQSPKYLFRKEGQNVTLSCEQNLNHDAMYWYRQDPGQGLRLIYYSQIVNDFQKGDIAEGYSVSREKKESFPLTVTSAQKNPTAFYLCASSRGGRVTAYEQYFGPGTRLTVT.

The rearrangement links TRBV7-8 to TRBJ2-4; TRBD2 might be the D (5 bases). V lost 1 base to trimming and J lost 8 bases, with 12 bases between them. This CDR3 region has 14 residues. The germline V gene has CDR1 SGHVS and CDR2 FQNEAQ. The CDR3 protein is CASSLDHPRDIQYF. The CDR3 DNA follows: TGTGCCAGCAGCTTAGACCACCCGCGGGACATTCAGTACTTC.

The V gene is TRBV5-4, the J gene TRBJ1-4; D might be TRBD1 (6 bases). Per germline, CDR1 SGHNT and CDR2 YYREEE (reference sequence). The length of the CDR3 is 15 residues. V was pared by 3 bases and J by 7 bases, with 16 bases between. CDR3 residues: CASSSLGGAGEKLFF. The CDR3 coding sequence is TGTGCCAGCAGCTCGCTCGGGGGGGCTGGTGAAAAACTGTTTTTT.

The chain carries TRBV6-1 and TRBJ2-5; possibly TRBD1 for D (6 bases). The CDR3 sequence is 13 residues long. Germline-derived CDR1 and CDR2 are MNHNS and SASEGT. Trimming removed 2 bases at V and 7 bases at J, with 11 bases between. Here the CDR3 DNA reads TGTGCCAGCAGTGAAATAGGGGGATTGACCCAGTACTTC. Protein product: CASSEIGGLTQYF.

The rearrangement uses TRBV20-1 and TRBJ1-2; D gene ambiguous. The ends were cut back, 3 bases at V and 4 bases at J, with 6 bases in the middle. Germline values: CDR1 DFQATT, CDR2 SNEGSKA (reference sequence). The CDR3 totals 11 residues. CDR3: CSASGIYGYTF. The CDR3 coding sequence is TGCAGTGCTAGCGGGATCTATGGCTACACCTTC.

This clone showed up just once. The chain is built from TRBV7-9 and TRBJ1-5; 8 positions agree with TRBD1. The CDR3 contains 14 residues. CDR1 SEHNR and CDR2 FQNEAQ come from the germline V gene (reference sequence). With V trimmed by 5 bases and J by 5 bases, 5 bases remained unmatched. The CDR3 DNA is TGTGCCAGCAGCCCCGCAGGGGGCCATCAGCCCCAGCATTTT. This sequence encodes CASSPAGGHQPQHF.

V and J are TRBV9 and TRBJ2-1, with 7 bases identical to TRBD2. CDR3 size: 15 residues. The germline CDR1 and CDR2 sequences are SGDLS and YYNGEE. Trimming at V came to 0 bases and at J to 8 bases, leaving 8 bases not matched to a gene. CDR3 in DNA: TGTGCCAGCAGCGTAGGCGGGAGCCTGCCCGATGAGCAGTTCTTC. It codes for CASSVGGSLPDEQFF.

The chain employs TRBV5-1 and TRBJ2-5, with D tentatively TRBD1 (5 bases). V lost 6 bases to trimming and J lost 6 bases, with 9 bases between them. The V gene's germline CDR1 is SGHRS and CDR2 YFSETQ. There are 11 residues in the CDR3. The CDR3 is CASIREKTQYF. CDR3 DNA: TGCGCCAGCATCAGGGAAAAGACCCAGTACTTC.

This chain connects TRBV5-1 to TRBJ2-2; 14 nucleotides agree with TRBD2. V lost 0 bases and J lost 4; bases outside the gene matches: 5. The CDR3 is 18 amino acids. Per the germline V gene, CDR1 is SGHRS and CDR2 is YFSETQ. CDR3 amino acids: CASSLARGLAGATGELFF. The CDR3 region has the DNA TGCGCCAGCAGCTTGGCCAGGGGACTAGCGGGAGCCACCGGGGAGCTGTTTTTT.

The CDR3 protein is CATPQGYGYTF. In DNA, the CDR3 is TGTGCCACCCCGCAGGGGTATGGCTACACCTTC. This chain joins TRBV6-9 and TRBJ1-2; possibly TRBD1 for D (6 bases). Looked up from germline, CDR1 is MNHGY and CDR2 is SVAAGI. This CDR3 has 11 residues. The germline V and J ends were trimmed by 10 bases and 5 bases, with 11 bases remaining between them.

The chain couples TRBV19 to TRBJ2-7, with 8 bases aligning to TRBD2. J lost 2 bases, V lost 2 bases, and 8 bases had no gene match. The CDR3 runs to 16 residues. Looked up from germline, CDR1 is LNHDA and CDR2 is SQIVND (reference sequence). CDR3 residues: CASSIRSGGPPYEQYF. CDR3 bases: TGTGCCAGTAGTATAAGGAGCGGGGGACCCCCCTACGAGCAGTACTTC. The full variable domain, completed using reference TRBV19 and TRBJ2-7, is DGGITQSPKYLFRKEGQNVTLSCEQNLNHDAMYWYRQDPGQGLRLIYYSQIVNDFQKGDIAEGYSVSREKKESFPLTVTSAQKNPTAFYLCASSIRSGGPPYEQYFGPGTRLTVT.

V is TRBV6-1 and J is TRBJ2-7; D call uncertain. The germline gives CDR1 MNHNS, CDR2 SASEGT. V was trimmed by 0 bases and J by 3 bases, leaving 6 bases between them. This CDR3 comprises 13 residues. The CDR3 spells CASSEAGIYEQYF. In DNA, the CDR3 is TGTGCCAGCAGTGAAGCTGGCATCTACGAGCAGTACTTC.

As DNA, the CDR3 is TGTGCCAGCTCAGCCCCTGGAGGGATATCTAACTATGGCTACACCTTC. Translated, it gives CASSAPGGISNYGYTF. The chain uses TRBV18 and TRBJ1-2; no definite D call. The germline gives CDR1 KGHSH, CDR2 LQKENI. With 5 bases removed from V and 0 bases from J, the gap between germline ends came to 16 bases. The CDR3 contains 16 residues.